The 28 T cell receptor beta chains given below trace back to one sample, sequenced in a study of T cells after yellow fever vaccination. In TCRdb, the 5' RACE reads were re-called with MiXCR into one record per CDR3 protein. In the table there are some 600,000 distinct CDR3 sequences, around 17% of which are singletons. The sample here was PBMCs, taken about 5 days after the first yellow fever vaccination. The receptor source for this set is a man aged 18 to 29 who received the YFV17D yellow fever vaccine.

The rearrangement joins TRBV18 to TRBJ1-2; a weak D match, TRBD1 (6 bases). Germline V gene lookup returns CDR1 KGHSH and CDR2 LQKENI. The CDR3 contains 14 residues. The V gene lost 6 bases and the J gene lost 4 bases, with 15 bases spanning the gap. The CDR3 DNA reads TGTGCCAGCTCGCCCCAGGGGACTGGCTATGGCTACACCTTC. Its translation is CASSPQGTGYGYTF.

This clonotype was counted many times. The rearrangement links TRBV5-5 to TRBJ1-5; 9 nucleotides agree with TRBD1. CDR1 is SGHKS and CDR2 is YYEKEE in the germline V gene (reference sequence). The V and J ends lost 3 bases and 2 bases, in that order; junction bases with no gene match: 3. The CDR3 consists of 15 residues. CDR3 in amino acids: CASSWTGDRNQPQHF. Here the CDR3 DNA reads TGTGCCAGCAGCTGGACAGGGGATCGCAATCAGCCCCAGCATTTT.

This chain uses TRBV30 with TRBJ2-7; TRBD2 matches at 7 bases. Trimming removed 4 bases from V and 4 bases from J; junction bases left unmatched: 4. CDR1 and CDR2 from the germline V gene are GTSNPN and SVGIG (reference sequence). The CDR3 sequence is 12 residues long. For the CDR3, the DNA is TGTGCCTGGAATATCGGGGGGTACGAGCAGTACTTC. Translation gives CAWNIGGYEQYF.

The rearrangement joins TRBV5-1 to TRBJ2-1, with D possibly TRBD2 on 6 matching bases. This CDR3 spans 15 amino acids. Germline V gives CDR1 SGHRS, CDR2 YFSETQ. V lost 4 bases and J lost 5, with 16 bases in between. The CDR3 loop reads CASSRGEIPDNEQFF. The CDR3 DNA reads as TGCGCCAGCAGCCGCGGGGAAATTCCCGACAATGAGCAGTTCTTC. The entire variable domain, with the rest obtained from reference TRBV5-1 and TRBJ2-1, is as follows: KAGVTQTPRYLIKTRGQQVTLSCSPISGHRSVSWYQQTPGQGLQFLFEYFSETQRNKGNFPGRFSGRQFSNSRSEMNVSTLELGDSALYLCASSRGEIPDNEQFFGPGTRLTVL.

The genes are TRBV11-2 and TRBJ2-3; D uncertain. Germline assignment: CDR1 SGHAT and CDR2 FQNNGV. This CDR3 is built from 17 residues. V was clipped by 5 bases and J by 3 bases, with 21 bases between them. The CDR3 region has the DNA TGTGCCAGCAGCCGCATTCTACTCAATGAAGTTACAGATACGCAGTATTTT. This encodes CASSRILLNEVTDTQYF.

The chain links TRBV11-2 to TRBJ2-7; 7 nucleotides align to TRBD1. CDR3 size: 16 residues. Germline V gene sequence: CDR1 SGHAT, CDR2 FQNNGV. Trimming removed 4 bases from V and 7 bases from J; junction bases left unmatched: 16. CDR3 bases: TGTGCCAGCAGCTCGCCGGGCGAGGGGGCGATGGGAGAGCAGTACTTC. This codes for CASSSPGEGAMGEQYF.

This clonotype was found a few times. This chain joins TRBV4-1 and TRBJ2-1; tentatively, D is TRBD2 (5 bases). This CDR3 region has 14 residues. Germline V gene lookup returns CDR1 MGHRA and CDR2 YSYEKL. Trimming shortened V by 1 base and J by 3 bases, and 7 bases separated the two germline ends. The CDR3 region has the DNA TGCGCCAGCAGCCAAGTTACTAGCTACAATGAGCAGTTCTTC. Protein: CASSQVTSYNEQFF.

The rearrangement uses TRBV23-1 and TRBJ2-3; tentatively, D is TRBD1 (6 bases). TRBV23-1 is labeled an ORF, and its function is uncertain. The V end was cut by 2 bases, the J end by 4 bases, with 22 bases between. The CDR3 runs to 18 residues. This chain's CDR3 is CASSQPKARTDCSDTQYF. The CDR3 DNA is TGCGCCAGCAGTCAACCCAAAGCCCGGACAGACTGTTCAGATACGCAGTATTTT.

This clonotype was seen only a few times. The chain has TRBV6-5 and TRBJ2-3, with TRBD2 matching over 13 bases. This CDR3 spans 17 amino acids. The germline V gene encodes CDR1 MNHEY and CDR2 SVGAGI. With 0 bases clipped from V and 2 bases from J, the junction kept 2 bases outside the gene matches. The CDR3 sequence: CASSYSGLAGITDTQYF. The DNA for the CDR3 is TGTGCCAGCAGTTACTCGGGACTAGCGGGGATCACAGATACGCAGTATTTT.

In its sample, this clonotype was seen a few times. The chain is built from TRBV6-5 and TRBJ1-5, with a possible D match to TRBD1 (5 bases). The CDR3 has 14 residues. CDR1 is MNHEY and CDR2 is SVGAGI in the germline V gene. The V gene lost 8 bases and the J gene lost 1 base, with 12 bases spanning the gap. The CDR3 sequence: CASGTEVSNQPQHF. The CDR3 region has the DNA TGTGCCAGCGGGACGGAAGTAAGCAATCAGCCCCAGCATTTT.

This chain uses TRBV2 with TRBJ1-3, with D tentatively TRBD1 (5 bases). This CDR3 has 14 amino acids. Germline V lookup: CDR1 SNHLY, CDR2 FYNNEI. With 4 bases removed from V and 0 bases from J, the gap between germline ends came to 7 bases. CDR3 residues: CASSAGTSGNTIYF. The CDR3 nucleotides read TGTGCCAGCAGTGCCGGGACCTCTGGAAACACCATATATTTT.

This clonotype was seen only a few times. The J gene is TRBJ1-5, the V gene TRBV5-1; no definite D call. V was trimmed by 0 bases and J by 6 bases, leaving 7 bases between them. From germline, CDR1 is SGHRS and CDR2 YFSETQ. The CDR3 is 13 amino acids. The CDR3 loop reads CASSLEGVQPQHF. CDR3 coding DNA: TGCGCCAGCAGCTTGGAGGGTGTTCAGCCCCAGCATTTT.

The chain joins TRBV18 to TRBJ2-5; 11 bases are a match to TRBD2. Germline values: CDR1 KGHSH, CDR2 LQKENI. This CDR3 contains 16 residues. Trimming took 2 bases from V and 2 from J; bases not matched to a gene: 4. CDR3 amino acids: CASSPSLAGGQETQYF. As DNA, the CDR3 is TGTGCCAGCTCACCATCCCTAGCGGGGGGACAAGAGACCCAGTACTTC.

The gene calls are TRBV7-2 and TRBJ2-3; 7 bases match TRBD2. Per germline, CDR1 SGHTA and CDR2 FQGNSA. J lost 2 bases, V lost 5 bases, and 1 base had no gene match. The CDR3 covers 13 residues. In nucleotides, the CDR3 is TGTGCCAGCAGCGGGGACTACACAGATACGCAGTATTTT. Translating gives CASSGDYTDTQYF. Complete variable domain (other parts from reference TRBV7-2 and TRBJ2-3): GAGVSQSPSNKVTEKGKDVELRCDPISGHTALYWYRQSLGQGLEFLIYFQGNSAPDKSGLPSDRFSAERTGGSVSTLTIQRTQQEDSAVYLCASSGDYTDTQYFGPGTRLTVL.

The chain carries TRBV5-4 and TRBJ2-1; no reliable D call. With 4 bases removed from V and 7 bases from J, the gap between germline ends came to 18 bases. CDR3 length: 15 amino acids. Germline lookup yields CDR1 SGHNT and CDR2 YYREEE (reference sequence). The DNA of the CDR3 is TGTGCCAGCAGCCCTGAGAGCGCCGCTCGGAATGAGCAGTTCTTC. It translates to CASSPESAARNEQFF.

There are a few counts of this clonotype. The V and J genes are TRBV6-5 and TRBJ2-7; D call uncertain. This CDR3 has 13 amino acids. The germline gives CDR1 MNHEY, CDR2 SVGAGI. Trimming removed 2 bases at V and 3 bases at J, with 8 bases between. The CDR3 sequence is CASSYRQNYEQYF. Here the CDR3 DNA reads TGTGCCAGCAGTTACAGGCAGAACTACGAGCAGTACTTC.

The V call is TRBV29-1, the J call TRBJ2-3; TRBD2 matches at 9 bases. Germline V gene sequence: CDR1 SQVTM, CDR2 ANQGSEA. This CDR3 is 16 amino acids long. V lost 7 bases, J lost 4 bases, and 15 bases stayed unmatched. CDR3 region: CSAAPFAGGLADTQYF. The CDR3 coding sequence is TGCAGCGCCGCGCCGTTTGCGGGGGGGCTGGCAGATACGCAGTATTTT.

This rearrangement joins TRBV27 to TRBJ2-5; 8 bases align to TRBD2. The germline gives CDR1 MNHEY, CDR2 SMNVEV (reference sequence). The CDR3 runs to 15 residues. The V and J ends lost 11 bases and 1 base, in that order; junction bases with no gene match: 12. This CDR3 is CASKTPGGAQETQYF. The CDR3 bases are TGTGCCTCGAAAACTCCGGGGGGGGCCCAAGAGACCCAGTACTTC.

The V and J genes are TRBV5-1 and TRBJ1-2; D is possibly TRBD1 (5 bases). Per the germline V gene, CDR1 is SGHRS and CDR2 is YFSETQ. With 1 base removed from V and 4 bases from J, the gap between germline ends came to 8 bases. The length of the CDR3 is 13 residues. The DNA for the CDR3 is TGCGCCAGCAGCTTGCCAGGGACCTATGGCTACACCTTC. This gives the protein CASSLPGTYGYTF.

The CDR3: CASGRDGSLQETQYF. The CDR3 bases are TGTGCCAGCGGAAGAGATGGCAGCCTTCAAGAGACCCAGTACTTC. The rearrangement uses TRBV9 and TRBJ2-5; D gene unclear. Looked up from germline, CDR1 is SGDLS and CDR2 is YYNGEE. The CDR3 has 15 residues. The V end lost 7 bases, the J end lost 2 bases, and 18 bases lay between the germline ends.

This clonotype was observed a handful of times. The chain employs TRBV5-8 and TRBJ2-3, with 11 bases fitting TRBD2. V shed 4 bases, J shed 5 bases, and the junction held 12 bases outside the gene matches. The CDR3 is made up of 17 amino acids. CDR1 SGHTS and CDR2 YDEGEE come from the germline V gene. The CDR3 region has the DNA TGTGCCAGCAGCCACTACACTAGCGGGGGTGATGGAGATACGCAGTATTTT. The encoded protein is CASSHYTSGGDGDTQYF.

Only a few counts were recorded for this clonotype. The genes are TRBV7-8 and TRBJ2-5; 8 nucleotides line up with TRBD2. The V gene's germline CDR1 is SGHVS and CDR2 FQNEAQ. The CDR3 spans 15 residues. CDR3 residues: CASLAKRGRTETQYF. CDR3 nucleotide sequence: TGTGCGAGCTTAGCTAAGCGGGGGCGCACAGAGACCCAGTACTTC.

This clonotype was picked up a small number of times. V gene TRBV10-3 combines with J gene TRBJ2-3, with 11 bases lining up with TRBD2. Trimming removed 6 bases from V and 6 bases from J; junction bases left unmatched: 11. Germline assignment: CDR1 ENHRY and CDR2 SYGVKD. The CDR3 has 16 residues. The CDR3 DNA follows: TGTGCCATCAGCGGAGCTAGCGGGGGGCCGGGGGATACGCAGTATTTT. The encoded protein is CAISGASGGPGDTQYF.

V usage is TRBV19 and J usage is TRBJ1-1; 7 bases agree with TRBD1. V lost 8 bases, J lost 7 bases, and 4 bases stayed unmatched. The CDR3 runs 11 residues. Per the germline V gene, CDR1 is LNHDA and CDR2 is SQIVND (reference sequence). For the CDR3, the DNA is TGTGCCAGTCATAACAGGGGTGAAGCTTTCTTT. Translating it yields CASHNRGEAFF.

This clonotype was observed at least ten times. This chain joins TRBV7-9 and TRBJ2-7; no clear D gene. The V gene lost 5 bases and the J gene lost 0 bases, with 5 bases spanning the gap. Germline assignment: CDR1 SEHNR and CDR2 FQNEAQ (reference sequence). This CDR3 is built from 12 residues. The CDR3 protein is CASSLSSYEQYF. The CDR3 DNA is TGTGCCAGCAGCCTGAGCTCCTACGAGCAGTACTTC.

This sequence joins TRBV7-8 and TRBJ2-7, with D unclear. This CDR3 has 12 residues. V was shortened by 1 base and J by 4 bases, with 5 bases between the two germline ends. Looked up from germline, CDR1 is SGHVS and CDR2 is FQNEAQ. CDR3: CASSLVPYEQYV. The CDR3 nucleotides read TGTGCCAGCAGCTTAGTCCCTTACGAGCAGTACGTC.

This chain connects TRBV30 to TRBJ1-2, with TRBD1 matching over 7 bases. The CDR3 has 13 amino acids. The J segment lost 4 bases and the V segment lost 1 base, leaving 3 bases of the junction unmatched. CDR1 is GTSNPN, CDR2 SVGIG, per germline (reference sequence). In DNA form, the CDR3 reads TGTGCCTGGAGTGGACAGGGAGTCTATGGCTACACCTTC. It codes for CAWSGQGVYGYTF.

J is TRBJ1-2 and V is TRBV5-6, with 7 bases that match TRBD1. J gave up 8 bases and V 0 bases, and 16 bases lay outside the gene matches. This CDR3 comprises 17 residues. The germline gives CDR1 SGHDT, CDR2 YYEEEE. Written as DNA, the CDR3 is TGTGCCAGCAGCTTGGGATTGGCAGGGGGAGGCGACGAGGGCTACACCTTC. Amino acid sequence: CASSLGLAGGGDEGYTF.